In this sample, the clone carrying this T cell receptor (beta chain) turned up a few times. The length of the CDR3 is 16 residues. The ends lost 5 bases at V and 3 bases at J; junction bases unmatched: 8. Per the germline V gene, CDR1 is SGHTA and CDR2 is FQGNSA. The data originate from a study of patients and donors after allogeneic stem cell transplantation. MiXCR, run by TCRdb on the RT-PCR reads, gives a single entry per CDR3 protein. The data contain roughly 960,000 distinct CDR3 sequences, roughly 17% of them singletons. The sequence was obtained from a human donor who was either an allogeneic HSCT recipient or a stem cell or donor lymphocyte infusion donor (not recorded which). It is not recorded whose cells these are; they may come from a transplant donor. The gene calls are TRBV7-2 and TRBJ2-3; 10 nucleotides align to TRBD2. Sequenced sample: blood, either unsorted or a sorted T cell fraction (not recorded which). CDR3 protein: CASSQRSSGSTDTQYF. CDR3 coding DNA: TGTGCCAGCAGCCAACGTTCTAGCGGGAGTACAGATACGCAGTATTTT.